This T cell receptor (beta chain) came from a study of T cells after yellow fever vaccination. Study information: Fractions of limited cellularity were prepared by means of SMART-Seq v4 Ultra Low Input.

Deletions cut 2 bases from V and 1 base from J, with 8 bases between. Germline V gene lookup returns CDR1 SGHKS and CDR2 YYEKEE (reference sequence). This CDR3 comprises 14 residues. This clonotype has just a few counts. TCRdb independently ran MiXCR on the 5' RACE reads; one entry per CDR3 protein. Among over 300,000 distinct CDR3 sequences listed, roughly 4.3% were seen once. This clonotype was sampled from a man aged 18 to 35 who received the YFV17D yellow fever vaccine. The source was PBMCs, collected 5 days after the yellow fever booster vaccination. The V call is TRBV5-5, the J call TRBJ2-3; a weak D match, TRBD1 (5 bases). Here the CDR3 DNA reads TGTGCCAGCAGCTTCAGCAGGGGCACAGATACGCAGTATTTT. It encodes CASSFSRGTDTQYF.